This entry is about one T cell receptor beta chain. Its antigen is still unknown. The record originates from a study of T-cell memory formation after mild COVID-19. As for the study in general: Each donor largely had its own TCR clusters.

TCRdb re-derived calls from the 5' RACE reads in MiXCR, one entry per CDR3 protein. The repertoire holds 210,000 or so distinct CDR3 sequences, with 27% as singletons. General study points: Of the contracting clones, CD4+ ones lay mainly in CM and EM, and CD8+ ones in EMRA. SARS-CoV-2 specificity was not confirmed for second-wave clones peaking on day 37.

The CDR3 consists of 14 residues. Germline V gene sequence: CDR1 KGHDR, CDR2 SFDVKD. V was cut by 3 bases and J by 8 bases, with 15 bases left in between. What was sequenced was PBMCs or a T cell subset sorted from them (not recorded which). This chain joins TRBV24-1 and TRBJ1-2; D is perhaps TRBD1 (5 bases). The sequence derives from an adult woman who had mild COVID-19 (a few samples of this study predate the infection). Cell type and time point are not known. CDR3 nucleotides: TGTGCCACCAGTGATCGGGGCAACAGTGACGGCTACACCTTC. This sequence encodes CATSDRGNSDGYTF.